The T cell receptor (beta chain) described here comes from a study of beta chain features in type 1 diabetes. Broader study findings: Patients with Type 1 diabetes showed moderately but significantly shorter TCRB CDR3s in all four CD4+ subsets.

This clone was detected a few times. Its antigen is unknown. Germline values: CDR1 KGHSH, CDR2 LQKENI. This CDR3 has 12 amino acids. V lost 3 bases and J lost 7, with 7 bases in between. Since all of the isolated RNA was reverse transcribed, expressed TCRB transcripts were what got sequenced. Assay used: immunoSEQ multiplex PCR; TCRdb lists only in-frame clones, some missing. The sample contains a few hundred thousand clones, about 12% of which appear only once. Cell sorting via CD45RO/CCR7/CD25/CD127/CD95/CD27 was performed to obtain CD4+ naive, central memory, regulatory and stem cell-like memory cells.

The rearrangement joins TRBV18 to TRBJ2-1; D is unclear. The source of this sequence is a woman aged 18-29 years with type 1 diabetes. Specimen: naive CD4+ T cells from blood. Written as DNA, the CDR3 is TGTGCCAGCTCACCGCGGAGTAATGAGCAGTTCTTC. Translated, it gives CASSPRSNEQFF.